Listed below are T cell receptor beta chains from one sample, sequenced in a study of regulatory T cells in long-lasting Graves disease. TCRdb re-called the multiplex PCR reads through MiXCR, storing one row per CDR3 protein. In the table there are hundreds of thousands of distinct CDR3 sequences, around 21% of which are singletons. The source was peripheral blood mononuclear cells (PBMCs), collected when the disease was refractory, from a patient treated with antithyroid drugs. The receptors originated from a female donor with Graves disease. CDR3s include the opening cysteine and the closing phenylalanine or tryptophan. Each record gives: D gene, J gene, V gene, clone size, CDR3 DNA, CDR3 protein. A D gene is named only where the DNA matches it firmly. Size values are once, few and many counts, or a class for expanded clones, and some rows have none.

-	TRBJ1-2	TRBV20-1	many	TGCAGTGCTAGAGATCAGTACGAGGGACTTCTTAACTATGGCTACACCTTC	CSARDQYEGLLNYGYTF
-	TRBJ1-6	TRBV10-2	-	TGCGCCAGCAGTGATGACTCCGGCCGAAATTCACCCCTCCACTTT	CASSDDSGRNSPLHF
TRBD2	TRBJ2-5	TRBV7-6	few	TGTGCCAGCAGCACCAGACTAGCGGGAGGGCTGGGCGAGACCCAGTACTTC	CASSTRLAGGLGETQYF
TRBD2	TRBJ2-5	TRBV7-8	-	TGTGCCAGCAGCTTAGTAGCTAGCGGGAGAGGGGGGCGGGAGACCCAGTACTTC	CASSLVASGRGGRETQYF
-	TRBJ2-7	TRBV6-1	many	TGTGCCAGCAGAAGGAACGGTCCGAACTCCTACGAGCAGTACTTC	CASRRNGPNSYEQYF
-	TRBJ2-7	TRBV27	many	TGTGCCAGCAGTTTACTTTCGGCGGACGGCCCCTACGAGCAGTACTTC	CASSLLSADGPYEQYF
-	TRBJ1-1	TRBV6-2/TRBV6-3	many	TGTGCCAGCAGTTACAATACCCGGGTCCCAGGGGCTGAAGCTTTCTTT	CASSYNTRVPGAEAFF
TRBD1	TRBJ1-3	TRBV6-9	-	TGTGCCAGCAGTTACAGGACAGGGCTAGGAAACACCATATATTTT	CASSYRTGLGNTIYF
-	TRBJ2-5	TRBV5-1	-	TGCGCCAGCCATATCCTCGGACGGAAGCAAGAGACCCAGTACTTC	CASHILGRKQETQYF
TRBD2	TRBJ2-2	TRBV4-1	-	TGCGCCAGCAGCCAAGATCTTAGGCTAGCGGGGAACACCGGGGAGCTGTTTTTT	CASSQDLRLAGNTGELFF
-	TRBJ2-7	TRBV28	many	TGTGCCAGCACCTCAGGTCCAGGGAACTCCTACGAGCAGTACTTC	CASTSGPGNSYEQYF
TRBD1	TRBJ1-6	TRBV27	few	TGTGCCAGCAGCTCTTGGGACAGGGACAATTCACCCCTCCACTTT	CASSSWDRDNSPLHF
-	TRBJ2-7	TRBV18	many	TGTGCCAGCTCAGTCAACTACGAGCAGTACTTC	CASSVNYEQYF
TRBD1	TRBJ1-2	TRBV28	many	TGTGCCAGCAGTTCTCCAGGACAGGGGGCTCTCTATGGCTACACCTTC	CASSSPGQGALYGYTF
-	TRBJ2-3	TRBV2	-	TGTGCCAGCAGTGAAGCGGCGCATACGCAGTATTTT	CASSEAAHTQYF
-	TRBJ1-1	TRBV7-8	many	TGTGCCAGCAGCCCGAGAATGAACACTGAAGCTTTCTTT	CASSPRMNTEAFF
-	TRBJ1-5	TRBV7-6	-	TGTGCCAGCAGCTTAGGAGGGGCGCGTGGCAATCAGCCCCAGCATTTT	CASSLGGARGNQPQHF
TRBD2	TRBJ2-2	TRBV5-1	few	TGCGCCAGCAGCTCGAGGACTAGCGGGAGGGTGGACACCGGGGAGCTGTTTTTT	CASSSRTSGRVDTGELFF
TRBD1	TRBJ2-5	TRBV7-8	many	TGTGCCAGCAGCTCCGACAGGGGGGAAGAGACCCAGTACTTC	CASSSDRGEETQYF
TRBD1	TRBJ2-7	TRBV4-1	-	TGCGCCAGCAGCCGAATTACGACCGGGACAGGGACCTACGAGCAGTACTTC	CASSRITTGTGTYEQYF
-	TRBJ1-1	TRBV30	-	TGTGCCTGGAGTAGGCGGGAAGCTTTCTTT	CAWSRREAFF
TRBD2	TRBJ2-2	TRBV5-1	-	TGCGCCAGCAGCAAACGAGCGGGGGGGAACACCGGGGAGCTGTTTTTT	CASSKRAGGNTGELFF
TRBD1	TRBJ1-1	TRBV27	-	TGTGCCAGCAGTTTAGGGACAGGGTTAGGCGACACTGAAGCTTTCTTT	CASSLGTGLGDTEAFF
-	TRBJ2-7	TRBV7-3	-	TGTGCCAGCAGCCCCCAGCCGGGACCCTCCTACGAGCAGTACTTC	CASSPQPGPSYEQYF
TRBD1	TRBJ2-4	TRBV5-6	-	TGTGCCAGCAGCTTATCGACAGGGGGTCAGTACTTC	CASSLSTGGQYF
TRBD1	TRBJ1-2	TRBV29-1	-	TGCAGCGTTGAAGACGGACAGGGGGCTCGGGGCTGCACCTTC	CSVEDGQGARGCTF
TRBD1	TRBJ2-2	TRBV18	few	TGTGCCAGCTCACCATCGACAGGGGTGAACACCGGGGAGCTGTTTTTT	CASSPSTGVNTGELFF
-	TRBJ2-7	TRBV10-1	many	TGCGCCAGCAGTGTAGGCAGAGGCTACGAGCAGTACTTC	CASSVGRGYEQYF
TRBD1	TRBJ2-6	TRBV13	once	TGTGCCAGCAGCCCAAAGTTTGTTGCAGGGGGCGCTGGGGTCAACGTCCTGACTTTC	CASSPKFVAGGAGVNVLTF
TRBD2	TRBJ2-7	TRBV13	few	TGTGCCAGCAGCTGGGGGATTGCGGGAGGTTACGAGCAGTACTTC	CASSWGIAGGYEQYF
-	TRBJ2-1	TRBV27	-	TGTGCCAGCAGTTTATCTGCAGGGGGGACCTACAATGAGCAGTTCTTC	CASSLSAGGTYNEQFF